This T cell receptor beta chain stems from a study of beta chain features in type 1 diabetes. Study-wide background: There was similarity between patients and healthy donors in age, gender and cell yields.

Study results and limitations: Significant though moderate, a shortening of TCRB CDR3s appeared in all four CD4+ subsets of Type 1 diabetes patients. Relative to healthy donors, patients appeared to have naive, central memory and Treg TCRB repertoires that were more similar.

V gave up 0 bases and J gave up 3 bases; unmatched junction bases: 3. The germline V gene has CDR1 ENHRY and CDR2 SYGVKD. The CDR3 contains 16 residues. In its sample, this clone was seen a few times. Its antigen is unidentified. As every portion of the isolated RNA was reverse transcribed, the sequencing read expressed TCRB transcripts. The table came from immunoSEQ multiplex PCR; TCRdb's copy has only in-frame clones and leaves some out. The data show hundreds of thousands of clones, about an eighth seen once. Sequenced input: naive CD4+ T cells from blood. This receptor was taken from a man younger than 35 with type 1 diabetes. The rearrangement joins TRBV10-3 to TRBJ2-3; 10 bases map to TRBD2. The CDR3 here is CAISESTSGVTDTQYF. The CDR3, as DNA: TGTGCCATCAGTGAGTCAACTAGCGGGGTGACAGATACGCAGTATTTT.